This T cell receptor beta chain was retrieved from a study of spatial heterogeneity in lung cancer. Study observations and caveats: Within tumors, counts of expanded alpha and beta TCRs tracked tumor mutation counts.

TCRdb fed the 5' RACE reads into MiXCR, producing one record per CDR3 protein. The sample shows about 24,000 distinct CDR3 sequences, around 10% of them seen only once. Described time point: sample taken at primary tumor resection. Donation came from some 72 patients with untreated early-stage non-small cell lung cancer. A remark on this clonotype: Its matching antigen is unknown.

In germline, CDR1 is MDHEN, CDR2 SYDVKM. The CDR3 length is 13 residues. Unmatched junction bases numbered 4, after V lost 6 bases and J lost 6 bases. The chain recombines TRBV28 with TRBJ2-3, with TRBD2 matching over 9 bases. This clonotype was sampled from a male donor with early-stage non-small cell lung cancer. This sample comprised lung tumor tissue, obtained at surgery. CDR3 sequence reads: CASRAGGGDTQYF. For the CDR3, the DNA is TGTGCCAGCAGAGCGGGAGGAGGGGATACGCAGTATTTT. The whole variable domain, filled in from reference TRBV28 and TRBJ2-3, reads DVKVTQSSRYLVKRTGEKVFLECVQDMDHENMFWYRQDPGLGLRLIYFSYDVKMKEKGDIPEGYSVSREKKERFSLILESASTNQTSMYLCASRAGGGDTQYFGPGTRLTVL.